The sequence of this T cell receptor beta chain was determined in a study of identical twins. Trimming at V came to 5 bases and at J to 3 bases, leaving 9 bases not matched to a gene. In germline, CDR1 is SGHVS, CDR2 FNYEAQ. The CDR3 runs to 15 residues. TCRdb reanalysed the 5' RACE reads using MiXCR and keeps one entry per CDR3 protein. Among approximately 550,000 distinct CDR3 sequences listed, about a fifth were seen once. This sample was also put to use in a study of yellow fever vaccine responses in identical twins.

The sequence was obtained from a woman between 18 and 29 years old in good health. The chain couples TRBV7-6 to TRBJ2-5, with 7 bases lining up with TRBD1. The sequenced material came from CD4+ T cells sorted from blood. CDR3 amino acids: CASSPLRGREETQYF. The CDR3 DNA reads TGTGCCAGCAGCCCTCTGAGGGGGCGCGAAGAGACCCAGTACTTC.